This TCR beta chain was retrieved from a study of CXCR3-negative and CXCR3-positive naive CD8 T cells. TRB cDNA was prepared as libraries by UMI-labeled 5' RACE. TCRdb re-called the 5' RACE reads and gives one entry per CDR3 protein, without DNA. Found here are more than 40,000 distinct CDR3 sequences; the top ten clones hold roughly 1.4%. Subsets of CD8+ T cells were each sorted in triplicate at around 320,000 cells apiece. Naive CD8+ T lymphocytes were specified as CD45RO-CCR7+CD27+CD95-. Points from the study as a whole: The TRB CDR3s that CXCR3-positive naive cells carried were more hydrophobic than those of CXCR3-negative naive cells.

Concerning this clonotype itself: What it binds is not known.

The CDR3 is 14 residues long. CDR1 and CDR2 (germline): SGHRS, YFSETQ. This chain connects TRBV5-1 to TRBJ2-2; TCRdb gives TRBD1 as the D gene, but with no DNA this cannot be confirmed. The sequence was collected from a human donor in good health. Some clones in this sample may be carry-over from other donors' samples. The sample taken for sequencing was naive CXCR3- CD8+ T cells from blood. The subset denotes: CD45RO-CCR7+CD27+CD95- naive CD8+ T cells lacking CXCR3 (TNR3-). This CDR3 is CASSSAGAFGELFF. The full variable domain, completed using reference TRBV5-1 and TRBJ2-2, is KAGVTQTPRYLIKTRGQQVTLSCSPISGHRSVSWYQQTPGQGLQFLFEYFSETQRNKGNFPGRFSGRQFSNSRSEMNVSTLELGDSALYLCASSSAGAFGELFFGEGSRLTVL.